One and the same sample provided the 28 T cell receptor beta chains below, sequenced in a study of blood T cells in healthy people across ages. For the second PCR, which ran for about 6 to 11 cycles, a sample-barcoded 5' primer and a J-beta primer mix were used. MiXCR was run by TCRdb on the 5' RACE reads, yielding one entry per CDR3 protein. The sample lists 750,000 to 950,000 distinct CDR3 sequences, roughly 25% occurring once. The same data also went into a second study, on T cells of mothers and their children.

Sequencing was carried out using blood. The receptors here all came from a boy younger than 18 in good health.

At least ten counts were recorded for this clonotype. The rearrangement joins TRBV12-3 or TRBV12-4 to TRBJ2-4, with D perhaps TRBD1 or TRBD2 (5 bases each). The CDR3 runs 13 residues. Trimming pared 5 bases from V and 4 bases from J, leaving 9 bases between. Here the CDR3 reads CASSRDRKNIQYF. The CDR3 nucleotides read TGTGCCAGCAGTAGGGACCGAAAAAACATTCAGTACTTC.

This chain uses TRBV6-5 with TRBJ1-2, with a possible D match to TRBD1 (6 bases). In germline, CDR1 is MNHEY, CDR2 SVGAGI. The CDR3 contains 15 residues. Trimming took off 7 bases at V and 2 bases at J, with 17 bases between the two ends. Written as DNA, the CDR3 is TGTGCCAGCACCCGAGGCCTCAGGGGAAACTATGGCTACACCTTC. It is translated as CASTRGLRGNYGYTF.

This clonotype came up a few times. The genes are TRBV21-1 and TRBJ2-7; TRBD2 is the table's D call and was not checked against the DNA. TRBV21-1 is designated a pseudogene. This CDR3 has 14 amino acids. The CDR3 DNA reads as TGTGCCAGCAGCAAAGCAGGACTCACCTACGAGCAGTACTTC. Its protein is CASSKAGLTYEQYF.

The V gene is TRBV7-3, the J gene TRBJ2-1; 13 bases fit TRBD2. With V trimmed by 5 bases and J by 7 bases, 5 bases remained unmatched. CDR1 and CDR2 (germline): SGHTA, FQGTGA. CDR3 size: 15 residues. CDR3 amino acids: CASSRTSGSLNEQFF. Written as DNA, the CDR3 is TGTGCCAGCAGCCGGACTAGCGGGAGTTTAAATGAGCAGTTCTTC.

CDR3 amino acids: CASTRDSFYEQYF. CDR3 in DNA: TGTGCCAGCACCCGGGACAGTTTTTACGAGCAGTACTTC. The chain uses TRBV7-9 and TRBJ2-7; 7 bases agree with TRBD1. Germline V CDR1 and CDR2: SEHNR, FQNEAQ (reference sequence). The CDR3 has 13 amino acids. Germline trimming cut 7 bases from V and 4 bases from J; bases unmatched to any gene: 7.

In its sample, this clonotype was seen many times. V is TRBV27 and J is TRBJ1-3; TRBD1 matches at 11 bases. V was pared by 6 bases and J by 8 bases, with 12 bases of the junction left unmatched. The CDR3 is 16 residues long. Germline V gives CDR1 MNHEY, CDR2 SMNVEV (reference sequence). The CDR3 DNA reads as TGTGCCAGCAGCCCCGGAACCGGGACAGGGGGTCACACCATATATTTT. Translated, it gives CASSPGTGTGGHTIYF.

V is TRBV29-1 and J is TRBJ2-1; D perhaps matches TRBD1 (5 bases). With 2 bases removed from V and 3 bases from J, the gap between germline ends came to 8 bases. The V gene's germline CDR1 is SQVTM and CDR2 ANQGSEA. The CDR3 is 13 amino acids. DNA for the CDR3: TGCAGCGTTGAAAAGGGGTTCTACAATGAGCAGTTCTTC. Protein: CSVEKGFYNEQFF.

The rearrangement uses TRBV7-3 and TRBJ2-5, with 9 bases that match TRBD2. Germline CDR1 SGHTA, CDR2 FQGTGA. This CDR3 is built from 15 residues. V dropped 5 bases and J dropped 5; count of bases not matched to a gene: 9. The CDR3 nucleotides read TGTGCCAGCAGCCGGATAGCGGGGGTCAGGGAGACCCAGTACTTC. Translation: CASSRIAGVRETQYF.

The genes are TRBV5-1 and TRBJ1-2, with TRBD1 matching 10 bases. This CDR3 spans 14 amino acids. The trim removed 4 bases at V and 4 bases at J, leaving 4 bases unmatched. Germline assignment: CDR1 SGHRS and CDR2 YFSETQ. The CDR3 protein is CASSPGQGPYGYTF. The CDR3 coding sequence is TGCGCCAGCAGCCCGGGACAGGGGCCCTATGGCTACACCTTC.

The chain uses TRBV6-6 and TRBJ2-1; 9 bases map to TRBD1. V shed 6 bases, J shed 7 bases, and the junction held 7 bases outside the gene matches. The CDR3 totals 14 residues. In germline, CDR1 is MNHNY, CDR2 SVGAGI (reference sequence). The CDR3 sequence: CASSSGGTGNEQFF. CDR3 in DNA: TGTGCCAGCAGCTCTGGAGGGACAGGGAATGAGCAGTTCTTC.

V usage is TRBV12-3 or TRBV12-4 and J usage is TRBJ2-5; 7 nucleotides line up with TRBD1. V dropped 6 bases and J dropped 1; count of bases not matched to a gene: 8. CDR3 length: 15 residues. The CDR3 spells CASRLDRRFQETQYF. The CDR3 region has the DNA TGTGCCAGCAGGTTGGACAGGAGATTCCAAGAGACCCAGTACTTC.

The V call is TRBV7-9, the J call TRBJ2-5; D is uncertain. V gave up 1 base and J gave up 5 bases, with 11 bases separating them. The CDR3 has 14 amino acids. Germline lookup yields CDR1 SEHNR and CDR2 FQNEAQ (reference sequence). Here the CDR3 DNA reads TGTGCCAGCAGCTTAGGGCTGCCGGTCGAGACCCAGTACTTC. It is translated as CASSLGLPVETQYF.

The table lists this clonotype with a few counts. The J gene is TRBJ2-5, the V gene TRBV18, with D unresolved. Gene TRBJ2-1 matches the end of the DNA better, so the J call may be wrong. Germline values: CDR1 KGHSH, CDR2 LQKENI. The CDR3 runs to 13 residues. The CDR3 region has the DNA TGTGCCAGCTCACCAGGGGATTCCAATGAGCAGTTCTTC. This encodes CASSPGDSNEQFF.

The sample holds a few counts of this clonotype. The rearrangement joins TRBV18 to TRBJ2-5, with D unclear. With the DNA end fitting TRBJ2-7 better, the J assignment may be wrong. The CDR3 has 14 residues. Germline CDR1 KGHSH, CDR2 LQKENI. The CDR3 region is CASSPGLQSYEQYF. In DNA, the CDR3 is TGTGCCAGCTCACCAGGCCTACAGAGCTACGAGCAGTACTTC.

This clonotype has more than one count but fewer than ten. The chain recombines TRBV21-1 with TRBJ2-4; no DNA check was done on the table's D call, TRBD2. TRBV21-1 is a pseudogene locus. The CDR3 length is 22 residues. Here the CDR3 DNA reads TGTGCCAGCAGCAAAGATCTGGGAAACTGGGACCTCGGTAGTAAAACCAAAAACATTCAGTACTTC. Protein: CASSKDLGNWDLGSKTKNIQYF.

The CDR3 nucleotides read TGTGCCAGCAGACGGCGTAGCGGGGGAAATGAGAATGAGCAGTTCTTC. This translates into CASRRRSGGNENEQFF. The rearrangement joins TRBV12-3 or TRBV12-4 to TRBJ2-1; 9 nucleotides line up with TRBD2. This CDR3 is 16 amino acids long. V lost 6 bases, J lost 7 bases, and 13 bases stayed unmatched.

The chain employs TRBV20-1 and TRBJ2-7, with D maybe TRBD2 (7 bases). The CDR3 is 11 amino acids. Germline CDR1 is DFQATT and CDR2 is SNEGSKA (reference sequence). Trimming stripped 7 bases from V and 5 bases from J, with 12 bases between. CDR3: CSGGGADEQYF. Written as DNA, the CDR3 is TGCAGTGGGGGGGGGGCGGACGAGCAGTACTTC.

This chain connects TRBV7-3 to TRBJ2-1; D is unclear. With 4 bases removed from V and 7 bases from J, the gap between germline ends came to 17 bases. The CDR3 length is 15 residues. Germline V gene data show CDR1 as SGHTA and CDR2 as FQGTGA. DNA of the CDR3: TGTGCCAGCAGCTCGATAGGCGCCCTGCGGAATGAGCAGTTCTTC. Encoded protein: CASSSIGALRNEQFF.

This clonotype was seen a few times. CDR3 coding DNA: TGCGCCAGCAGCCAAGATCCCCGCGAGGAGACCCAGTACTTC. It codes for CASSQDPREETQYF. The chain has TRBV4-1 and TRBJ2-5; D unresolved. Looked up from germline, CDR1 is MGHRA and CDR2 is YSYEKL. With 0 bases removed from V and 5 bases from J, the gap between germline ends came to 10 bases. The CDR3 length is 14 residues.

This clonotype was seen more than once but under ten times. This chain links TRBV24-1 with TRBJ1-2, with a possible D match to TRBD1 (6 bases). The CDR3 runs 16 residues. Germline CDR1 reads KGHDR; CDR2 reads SFDVKD. Trimming stripped 6 bases from V and 0 bases from J, with 16 bases between. The CDR3 reads CATSHQGPGANYGYTF. CDR3 in DNA: TGTGCCACCAGTCACCAGGGACCAGGGGCTAACTATGGCTACACCTTC.

V usage is TRBV20-1 and J usage is TRBJ2-1; 7 bases are a match to TRBD1. J lost 6 bases, V lost 3 bases, and 5 bases had no gene match. The CDR3 sequence is 13 residues long. Germline values: CDR1 DFQATT, CDR2 SNEGSKA (reference sequence). The CDR3 DNA reads as TGCAGTGCTAGGAGGGGGCGGGTCAATGAGCAGTTCTTC. Protein sequence: CSARRGRVNEQFF.

The rearrangement joins TRBV28 to TRBJ1-2; D is unclear. Trimming shortened V by 6 bases and J by 2 bases, and 16 bases separated the two germline ends. The germline V gene has CDR1 MDHEN and CDR2 SYDVKM. The CDR3 loop spans 15 amino acids. CDR3 protein: CASRPGGSRNYGYTF. CDR3 nucleotide sequence: TGTGCCAGCAGGCCTGGAGGGAGTCGGAACTATGGCTACACCTTC.

This clonotype has just a few counts. The chain couples TRBV5-1 to TRBJ2-7; 7 nucleotides agree with TRBD1. The CDR3 sequence is 14 residues long. Per germline, CDR1 SGHRS and CDR2 YFSETQ. Trimming at V came to 6 bases and at J to 1 base, leaving 7 bases not matched to a gene. CDR3 in DNA: TGCGCCAGCACCCGGGACAGCACATCCTACGAGCAGTACTTC. It yields the protein CASTRDSTSYEQYF.

V gene TRBV5-1 combines with J gene TRBJ2-3; D remains unclear. V was clipped by 0 bases and J by 5 bases, with 7 bases between them. In germline, CDR1 is SGHRS, CDR2 YFSETQ. CDR3 length equals 13 residues. Written as DNA, the CDR3 is TGCGCCAGCAGCTTGGAGGCCGTAGATACGCAGTATTTT. Its protein product is CASSLEAVDTQYF.

The rearrangement joins TRBV3-1 to TRBJ1-1, with 11 nucleotides matching TRBD1. V was pared by 2 bases and J by 6 bases, with 8 bases of the junction left unmatched. The CDR3 covers 16 residues. CDR1 LGHDT and CDR2 YNNKEL come from the germline V gene (reference sequence). The CDR3 protein is CASSQRTGGWWAEAFF. The CDR3 DNA reads TGTGCCAGCAGCCAAAGGACAGGGGGCTGGTGGGCTGAAGCTTTCTTT.

This chain connects TRBV30 to TRBJ1-2; no reliable D call. CDR1 and CDR2 from the germline V gene are GTSNPN and SVGIG (reference sequence). V gave up 1 base and J gave up 14 bases, with 14 bases separating them. This CDR3 spans 11 amino acids. The CDR3 spells CAWSGQAAVTF. CDR3 nucleotide sequence: TGTGCCTGGAGTGGGCAGGCAGCGGTTACCTTC.

This clonotype was observed at least ten times. The chain recombines TRBV4-2 with TRBJ1-4; no reliable D call. The germline CDR1 and CDR2 sequences are LGHNA and YNFKEQ. The ends were cut back, 1 base at V and 8 bases at J, with 14 bases in the middle. The CDR3 loop spans 15 amino acids. CDR3 region: CASSQVLLSREKLFF. In DNA form, the CDR3 reads TGTGCCAGCAGCCAAGTTCTCCTTTCAAGGGAAAAACTGTTTTTT.

This clonotype was observed a few times. V usage is TRBV20-1 and J usage is TRBJ1-5, with D possibly matching TRBD1 (5 bases). The CDR3 is 15 residues long. From germline, CDR1 is DFQATT and CDR2 SNEGSKA (reference sequence). Trimming removed 5 bases from V and 7 bases from J, with 21 bases in between. The CDR3 region is CSAPKGGTGGQPQHF. CDR3 nucleotide sequence: TGCAGTGCTCCAAAGGGAGGGACCGGGGGGCAGCCCCAGCATTTT.